The 29 T cell receptor beta chains below all came from one sample that was sequenced in a study of blood T cell repertoires in COVID-19. Here immunoSEQ multiplex PCR was the method, and the copy in TCRdb shows in-frame clones only, minus some. The profile covers some 180,000 clones, with about 77% appearing a single time and about 2.8% taken by the ten largest. The sample was peripheral blood. The receptors derive from a woman older than 75 with active or convalescent COVID-19.

V and J are TRBV3-1 (or the pseudogene TRBV3-2) and TRBJ2-3, with D perhaps matching TRBD2 (7 bases). V lost 2 bases and J lost 3, with 12 bases in between. There are 15 residues in the CDR3. Germline CDR1 is LGHDT and CDR2 is YNNKEL (reference sequence). In nucleotides, the CDR3 is TGTGCCAGCAGCCAATTTGAGGGGGGGACAGATACGCAGTATTTT. It specifies CASSQFEGGTDTQYF.

The chain employs TRBV10-1 and TRBJ2-1; D perhaps matches TRBD2 (7 bases). V was pared by 0 bases and J by 9 bases, with 24 bases between. Germline-derived CDR1 and CDR2 are WNHNN and SYGVQD (reference sequence). This CDR3 is built from 18 residues. CDR3: CASSESEGGPRKVSEQFF. DNA of the CDR3: TGCGCCAGCAGTGAGTCGGAGGGGGGGCCAAGGAAGGTCAGTGAGCAGTTCTTC.

This clone has more than one count but fewer than ten. The chain combines TRBV5-6 with TRBJ1-2; TRBD1 is a possible D gene (5 bases). Germline V gene sequence: CDR1 SGHDT, CDR2 YYEEEE. The CDR3 is 16 residues long. The V and J ends lost 4 bases and 0 bases respectively, with 16 bases between them. The CDR3 bases are TGTGCCAGCAGCCAAGTGTACAGGCTAGCTAACTATGGCTACACCTTC. Amino acid sequence: CASSQVYRLANYGYTF.

This sequence joins TRBV5-6 and TRBJ1-5, with TRBD1 identical over 8 bases. The germline gives CDR1 SGHDT, CDR2 YYEEEE. Unmatched junction bases numbered 8, after V lost 4 bases and J lost 5 bases. This CDR3 comprises 15 residues. This CDR3 is CASSRRAGGDQPQHF. The DNA for the CDR3 is TGTGCCAGCAGCCGCCGGGCAGGGGGCGATCAGCCCCAGCATTTT. Full variable domain (outside the CDR3, taken from reference TRBV5-6 and TRBJ1-5): DAGVTQSPTHLIKTRGQQVTLRCSPKSGHDTVSWYQQALGQGPQFIFQYYEEEERQRGNFPDRFSGHQFPNYSSELNVNALLLGDSALYLCASSRRAGGDQPQHFGDGTRLSIL.

This chain joins TRBV4-1 and TRBJ2-3; a possible D gene is TRBD1 (5 bases). There are 15 residues in the CDR3. V was clipped by 0 bases and J by 4 bases, with 11 bases between them. Germline V gene data show CDR1 as MGHRA and CDR2 as YSYEKL. The CDR3 coding sequence is TGCGCCAGCAGCCAAGAAAAGGGGATGCCAGATACGCAGTATTTT. Translating it yields CASSQEKGMPDTQYF.

This clone has only one observation. The rearrangement joins TRBV28 to TRBJ2-7; D might be TRBD2 (6 bases). V was pared by 9 bases and J by 7 bases, with 19 bases between. Germline V gene data show CDR1 as MDHEN and CDR2 as SYDVKM. The CDR3 has 13 residues. The CDR3 loop is CASGERAPGEQYF. CDR3 DNA: TGTGCCAGTGGAGAGCGGGCCCCTGGGGAGCAGTACTTC.

This sequence joins TRBV2 and TRBJ1-2, with D possibly being TRBD1 (5 bases). The CDR3 is made up of 13 amino acids. The germline V and J ends were trimmed by 2 bases and 3 bases, with 7 bases remaining between them. Per the germline V gene, CDR1 is SNHLY and CDR2 is FYNNEI. The CDR3 spells CASSEQGHYGYTF. The CDR3 region has the DNA TGTGCCAGCAGTGAACAGGGTCACTATGGCTACACCTTC.

J is TRBJ2-1 and V is TRBV7-3; possibly TRBD2 for D (6 bases). The germline CDR1 and CDR2 sequences are SGHTA and FQGTGA. V lost 8 bases, J lost 0 bases, and 11 bases lay in between. CDR3 size: 14 residues. The CDR3 nucleotides read TGTGCCAGCTCTGGGGGGAGCTCCTACAATGAGCAGTTCTTC. Its protein product is CASSGGSSYNEQFF.

As DNA, the CDR3 is TGTGCCAGTAGTATGACTCCGTTGATATCGGCTTTCTTT. Translating gives CASSMTPLISAFF. The V call is TRBV19, the J call TRBJ1-1; D gene uncertain. CDR1 LNHDA and CDR2 SQIVND come from the germline V gene (reference sequence). The CDR3 totals 13 residues. The germline V and J ends were trimmed by 3 bases and 11 bases, with 16 bases remaining between them.

The chain recombines TRBV24-1 with TRBJ1-2, with 8 bases lining up with TRBD1. CDR3 length: 15 residues. With V trimmed by 4 bases and J by 6 bases, 9 bases remained unmatched. The V gene's germline CDR1 is KGHDR and CDR2 SFDVKD. DNA of the CDR3: TGTGCCACCAGTGAAGGCACAGGGGGGGTTGATGGCTACACCTTC. Translation: CATSEGTGGVDGYTF.

The chain has TRBV5-1 and TRBJ2-5, with TRBD1 matching over 9 bases. The CDR3 contains 15 residues. Per the germline V gene, CDR1 is SGHRS and CDR2 is YFSETQ. The ends lost 2 bases at V and 5 bases at J; junction bases unmatched: 7. In DNA form, the CDR3 reads TGCGCCAGCAGCTTTACAGGGGGCTCAGGGGAGACCCAGTACTTC. Translating it yields CASSFTGGSGETQYF.

A note on this clone: The sample carries other DNA sequences with the same CDR3. The rearrangement links TRBV28 to TRBJ1-5, with no clear D. In germline, CDR1 is MDHEN, CDR2 SYDVKM. The CDR3 has 14 amino acids. Between the trimmed V and J ends, which lost 8 bases and 1 base, there was a span of 12 bases. The CDR3 is CASGLGFSNQPQHF. CDR3 sequence (DNA): TGTGCCAGCGGCCTGGGCTTCAGCAATCAGCCCCAGCATTTT.

This clone was counted once. Other DNA variants within this sample encode the same CDR3. The chain joins TRBV28 to TRBJ1-5; D might be TRBD1 (5 bases). Trimming took 6 bases from V and 1 from J, leaving 10 bases between them. Looked up from germline, CDR1 is MDHEN and CDR2 is SYDVKM. The CDR3 extends over 14 amino acids. The CDR3 bases are TGTGCCAGCAGCCTGGGGGGGAGCAATCAGCCCCAGCATTTT. This sequence encodes CASSLGGSNQPQHF.

This clone has a single count. The chain uses TRBV7-2 and TRBJ2-5; 10 nucleotides align to TRBD2. The CDR3 is made up of 18 amino acids. Per the germline V gene, CDR1 is SGHTA and CDR2 is FQGNSA. Trimming at V came to 1 base and at J to 1 base, leaving 9 bases not matched to a gene. The CDR3 DNA sequence: TGTGCCAGCAGCTTAGTCGTTGCTAGCGGGGGCATCCAAGAGACCCAGTACTTC. It is translated as CASSLVVASGGIQETQYF.

This chain uses TRBV30 with TRBJ2-2; tentatively, D is TRBD1 (6 bases). V lost 8 bases and J lost 7, with 14 bases in between. CDR3 size: 12 residues. The germline CDR1 and CDR2 sequences are GTSNPN and SVGIG (reference sequence). The DNA of the CDR3 is TGTGCCGGTTCAGGGGCGGGCGGGGAGCTGTTTTTT. Translated: CAGSGAGGELFF. The entire variable domain, with the rest obtained from reference TRBV30 and TRBJ2-2, is as follows: SQTIHQWPATLVQPVGSPLSLECTVEGTSNPNLYWYRQAAGRGLQLLFYSVGIGQISSEVPQNLSASRPQDRQFILSSKKLLLSDSGFYLCAGSGAGGELFFGEGSRLTVL.

The count of this clone is one. The DNA for the CDR3 is TGTGCCAGCCGGAGGACTACAGCTTACGAGCAGTACTTC. This encodes CASRRTTAYEQYF. The chain links TRBV28 to TRBJ2-7, with D possibly matching TRBD2 (6 bases). Trimming shortened V by 8 bases and J by 4 bases, and 15 bases separated the two germline ends. The CDR3 covers 13 residues. CDR1 MDHEN and CDR2 SYDVKM come from the germline V gene. Combining the CDR3 with reference TRBV28 and TRBJ2-7 gives the whole variable domain DVKVTQSSRYLVKRTGEKVFLECVQDMDHENMFWYRQDPGLGLRLIYFSYDVKMKEKGDIPEGYSVSREKKERFSLILESASTNQTSMYLCASRRTTAYEQYFGPGTRLTVT.

The V call is TRBV28, the J call TRBJ1-1; the D is unclear. Trimming took 4 bases from V and 7 from J, leaving 13 bases between them. The CDR3 covers 13 residues. Germline assignment: CDR1 MDHEN and CDR2 SYDVKM. The CDR3 region has the DNA TGTGCCAGCAGTTCCCAACCCCCGGGTGAAGCTTTCTTT. This sequence encodes CASSSQPPGEAFF. The variable domain in full, completed from reference TRBV28 and TRBJ1-1, reads DVKVTQSSRYLVKRTGEKVFLECVQDMDHENMFWYRQDPGLGLRLIYFSYDVKMKEKGDIPEGYSVSREKKERFSLILESASTNQTSMYLCASSSQPPGEAFFGQGTRLTVV.

The rearrangement links TRBV6-6 to TRBJ2-1; a weak D match, TRBD1 (6 bases). CDR1 MNHNY and CDR2 SVGAGI come from the germline V gene (reference sequence). Trimming removed 2 bases at V and 5 bases at J, with 10 bases between. This CDR3 has 14 residues. The DNA for the CDR3 is TGTGCCAGCAGTTACGCCCCAGGGGACAATGAGCAGTTCTTC. As protein: CASSYAPGDNEQFF.

The chain combines TRBV6-1 with TRBJ1-6; D unresolved. Trimming stripped 6 bases from V and 5 bases from J, with 11 bases between. The CDR3 covers 14 residues. CDR1 is MNHNS and CDR2 is SASEGT in the germline V gene. CDR3 region: CASRLEMDNSPLHF. CDR3 coding DNA: TGTGCCAGCAGATTGGAGATGGATAATTCACCCCTCCACTTT.

This clone was counted once. This rearrangement joins TRBV5-4 to TRBJ1-4; D may be TRBD1 (5 bases). CDR1 is SGHNT and CDR2 is YYREEE in the germline V gene (reference sequence). CDR3 length equals 14 residues. The ends were cut back, 4 bases at V and 7 bases at J, with 14 bases in the middle. CDR3 amino acids: CASSPRAGFEKLFF. The CDR3, as DNA: TGTGCCAGCAGCCCCAGGGCTGGGTTTGAAAAACTGTTTTTT.

This chain joins TRBV30 and TRBJ2-7, with 8 bases that match TRBD2. V was clipped by 3 bases and J by 3 bases; unmatched bases: 7. The CDR3 contains 14 residues. Germline V gene data show CDR1 as GTSNPN and CDR2 as SVGIG (reference sequence). The CDR3 DNA reads as TGTGCCTGGAGAAGGGGCGGGGGGAACTACGAGCAGTACTTC. This translates into CAWRRGGGNYEQYF.

The rearrangement uses TRBV28 and TRBJ2-3; TRBD2 is a possible D gene (6 bases). Looked up from germline, CDR1 is MDHEN and CDR2 is SYDVKM. The CDR3 covers 14 residues. The V gene lost 6 bases and the J gene lost 3 bases, with 13 bases spanning the gap. CDR3 loop: CASSPPGGTDTQYF. The CDR3 nucleotides read TGTGCCAGCAGCCCCCCCGGGGGAACAGATACGCAGTATTTT.

The gene calls are TRBV6-6 and TRBJ1-2; no clear D. V was clipped by 7 bases and J by 4 bases, with 13 bases between them. The CDR3 is 13 residues long. Germline assignment: CDR1 MNHNY and CDR2 SVGAGI (reference sequence). The CDR3 sequence is CASTSRPLYGYTF. In nucleotides, the CDR3 is TGTGCCAGCACCTCGCGCCCCCTCTATGGCTACACCTTC.

CDR3 in amino acids: CASSRAGGHEQYF. The CDR3 DNA reads as TGTGCCAGCTCTAGGGCGGGGGGTCACGAGCAGTACTTC. This sequence joins TRBV6-5 and TRBJ2-7; 8 bases agree with TRBD2. CDR1 is MNHEY and CDR2 is SVGAGI in the germline V gene. Trimming removed 8 bases from V and 5 bases from J; junction bases left unmatched: 8. The CDR3 length is 13 residues.

The V and J genes are TRBV9 and TRBJ2-1; D is perhaps TRBD1 (6 bases). Germline assignment: CDR1 SGDLS and CDR2 YYNGEE. CDR3 length: 11 residues. V lost 8 bases to trimming and J lost 7 bases, with 10 bases between them. CDR3 in amino acids: CASGRGNEQFF. CDR3 DNA sequence: TGTGCCAGTGGTAGGGGGAATGAGCAGTTCTTC.

This clone has just one count. The chain recombines TRBV28 with TRBJ1-2; 10 nucleotides agree with TRBD1. The CDR3 has 13 residues. Looked up from germline, CDR1 is MDHEN and CDR2 is SYDVKM. Trimming at V came to 9 bases and at J to 5 bases, leaving 6 bases not matched to a gene. The CDR3 DNA reads as TGTGCCAGTTCGACAGGGGGCCGGTATGGCTACACCTTC. It yields the protein CASSTGGRYGYTF.

This clone was observed once. The chain has TRBV2 and TRBJ1-4; a weak D match, TRBD1 (5 bases). V shed 2 bases and J shed 4 bases, with 11 bases lying between them. This CDR3 is 15 amino acids long. CDR1 is SNHLY, CDR2 FYNNEI, per germline. CDR3 protein: CASSEWSGLNEKLFF. For the CDR3, the DNA is TGTGCCAGCAGTGAATGGTCAGGGCTTAATGAAAAACTGTTTTTT.

The chain recombines TRBV5-1 with TRBJ1-4, with D unclear. CDR3 length: 15 amino acids. The V end was cut by 1 base, the J end by 6 bases, with 13 bases between. The germline V gene encodes CDR1 SGHRS and CDR2 YFSETQ. The CDR3 reads CASSLIGDSYEKLFF. The CDR3 DNA is TGCGCCAGCAGCTTGATCGGGGATTCATATGAAAAACTGTTTTTT.

The V gene is TRBV7-3, the J gene TRBJ2-3; 7 bases are a match to TRBD1. The CDR3 has 15 residues. V lost 5 bases to trimming and J lost 1 base; unmatched junction nucleotides: 6. Looked up from germline, CDR1 is SGHTA and CDR2 is FQGTGA. The DNA for the CDR3 is TGTGCCAGCAGCCCTCGGGACAGTCGCACAGATACGCAGTATTTT. Its translation: CASSPRDSRTDTQYF.